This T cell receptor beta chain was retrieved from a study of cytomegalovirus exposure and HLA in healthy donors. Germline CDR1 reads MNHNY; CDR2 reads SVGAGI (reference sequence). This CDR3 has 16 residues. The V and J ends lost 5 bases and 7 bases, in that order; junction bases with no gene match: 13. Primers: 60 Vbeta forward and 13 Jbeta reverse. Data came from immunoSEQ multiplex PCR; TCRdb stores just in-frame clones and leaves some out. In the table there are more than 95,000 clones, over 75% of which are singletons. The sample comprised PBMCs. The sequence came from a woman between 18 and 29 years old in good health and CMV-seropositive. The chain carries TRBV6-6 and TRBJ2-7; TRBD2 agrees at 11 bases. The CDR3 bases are TGTGCCAGCAGTCCCACTAGCGGGGGAGCCTTAGGAGAGCAGTACTTC. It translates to CASSPTSGGALGEQYF.